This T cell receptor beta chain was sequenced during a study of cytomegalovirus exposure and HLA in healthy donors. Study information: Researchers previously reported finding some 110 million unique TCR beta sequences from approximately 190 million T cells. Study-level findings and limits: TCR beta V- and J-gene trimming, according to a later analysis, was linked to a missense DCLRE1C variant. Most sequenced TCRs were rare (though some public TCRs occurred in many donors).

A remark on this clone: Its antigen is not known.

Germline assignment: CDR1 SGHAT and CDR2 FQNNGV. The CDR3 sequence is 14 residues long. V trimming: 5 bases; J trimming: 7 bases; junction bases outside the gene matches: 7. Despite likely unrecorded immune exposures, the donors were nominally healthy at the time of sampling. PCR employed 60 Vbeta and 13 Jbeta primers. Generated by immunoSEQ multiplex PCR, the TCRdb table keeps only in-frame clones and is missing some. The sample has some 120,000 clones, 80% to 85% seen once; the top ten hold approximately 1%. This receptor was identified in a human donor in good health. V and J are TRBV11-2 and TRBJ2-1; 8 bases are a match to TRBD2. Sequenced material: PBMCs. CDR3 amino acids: CASSRLAMGNEQFF. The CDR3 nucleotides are TGTGCCAGCAGCCGACTAGCGATGGGGAATGAGCAGTTCTTC. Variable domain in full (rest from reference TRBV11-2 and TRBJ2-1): EAGVAQSPRYKIIEKRQSVAFWCNPISGHATLYWYQQILGQGPKLLIQFQNNGVVDDSQLPKDRFSAERLKGVDSTLKIQPAKLEDSAVYLCASSRLAMGNEQFFGPGTRLTVL.